These T cell receptor beta chains were read from a single sample in a study of blood T cell repertoires in COVID-19. Using immunoSEQ multiplex PCR, the repertoire was profiled, and TCRdb retains in-frame clones only, with some absent. This table holds some 130,000 clones, around 81% found once. Sequencing input: peripheral blood. The receptors shown here come from a woman in her sixties or seventies with active or convalescent COVID-19. The conserved cysteine and the conserved F or W are not part of the CDR3 here. A D gene is named only where the DNA matches it firmly.

J	D	V	CDR3
TRBJ2-3	-	TRBV10-2	ASSELASTDTQY
TRBJ2-3	TRBD2	TRBV2	ASKTERGSTDTQY
TRBJ2-3	TRBD2	TRBV4-1	ASSLTSGGPDTQY
TRBJ2-2	TRBD2	TRBV10-3	AISESTGGPRYGELF
TRBJ2-5	TRBD1	TRBV14	ASSHGGTGAASTQY
TRBJ1-1	-	TRBV12-5	ASGLSGNTEAF
TRBJ1-5	-	TRBV6-2/TRBV6-3	ASSRGSNQPQH
TRBJ2-1	TRBD2	TRBV7-2	ASSTLGGGYYNEQF
TRBJ2-5	-	TRBV2	ASSYSFETQY
TRBJ1-4	-	TRBV20-1	SASSQGRDEKLF
TRBJ1-1	TRBD1	TRBV15	ATSRYLGQGNTEAF
TRBJ2-1	-	TRBV4-2	ASSPGRLDEQF
TRBJ1-2	TRBD1	TRBV10-3	AITSGQGSYGYT
TRBJ1-4	-	TRBV28	ASRETGYEKLF
TRBJ1-6	TRBD1	TRBV7-8	ASTRDRDSPLH
TRBJ2-3	TRBD2	TRBV5-6	ASSRGGSSTDTQY
TRBJ2-7	TRBD2	TRBV5-1	ASSLAELAGLSYEQY
TRBJ1-3	-	TRBV30	AGGAENTIY
TRBJ2-3	-	TRBV5-1	ASSLVTLTNTDTQY
TRBJ2-3	-	TRBV5-1	ASSRDTSTDTQY
TRBJ2-3	TRBD2	TRBV5-5	ASSFRAGATPSTDTQY
TRBJ1-2	-	TRBV28	ASSFPGLNYGYT
TRBJ2-5	TRBD2	TRBV5-4	ASTPRSGGASETQY
TRBJ1-2	TRBD1	TRBV27	ASSFRQGNGYT
TRBJ2-1	-	TRBV4-1	ASSQLDLVSYNEQF
TRBJ1-4	-	TRBV6-2/TRBV6-3	ASSYPGMATNEKLF
TRBJ2-2	TRBD2	TRBV11-2	ASSLASGLAGVTGELF
TRBJ2-1	TRBD2	TRBV6-1	ASSDLAGVGSEQF
TRBJ1-1	-	TRBV29-1	SVLRDRHTEAF
TRBJ2-7	TRBD1	TRBV6-5	ASSTDRGDYEQY
TRBJ1-2	-	TRBV28	ASFYGGQGPGYT
TRBJ2-5	TRBD1	TRBV6-5	ASSPGTGVGTQY
TRBJ1-1	-	TRBV29-1	SVEGVGGSKTEAF
TRBJ1-4	-	TRBV19	ASRQQFNEKLF
TRBJ1-6	-	TRBV27	ASSFRRLMSSYNSPLH
TRBJ1-4	TRBD1	TRBV24-1	ATSDNGQESYSSHEKLF
TRBJ1-1	-	TRBV11-2	ASSPLPTENTEAF
TRBJ2-3	TRBD2	TRBV18	ASSPIGRGGQDTQY
TRBJ1-2	-	TRBV28	ASSFTGYRYGYT
TRBJ1-2	-	TRBV2	ASSVEGYGYT
TRBJ1-1	-	TRBV2	ASSAGDGYTEAF
TRBJ2-5	TRBD1	TRBV10-3	AISVGQGLETQY
TRBJ1-5	TRBD1	TRBV29-1	SVAGGSNQPQH
TRBJ2-3	TRBD2	TRBV2	ASRRTSRGTDTQY
TRBJ1-2	TRBD1	TRBV19	ASTHRGSDYGYT
TRBJ2-3	TRBD1	TRBV5-6	ASSSPGTGGTDTQY
TRBJ2-7	-	TRBV5-4	ASSLELHVEQY
TRBJ1-1	-	TRBV18	ASSPGVGGNTEAF
TRBJ2-1	-	TRBV3-1/TRBV3-2	ASSLTSNPYNEQF
TRBJ1-1	-	TRBV6-1	ASSEGAGNTEAF
TRBJ1-4	TRBD1	TRBV4-2	ASSQDMAGGTPNEKLF
TRBJ1-5	TRBD1	TRBV28	ASSLTGVGNQPQH
TRBJ1-1	-	TRBV7-9	ASRNTISKNTEAF